This T cell receptor beta chain was obtained from a study of T cell responses to AZD1222 COVID-19 vaccine. In the study overall: Analyses pooled second doses at about 4 or about 12 weeks. Study-wide points: Baseline seropositivity occurred in only a handful of AZD1222 recipients. Clonal diversity was possibly underestimated, and the donors were mostly white British, with more females. A rise in Spike-specific TCR breadth and depth followed two AZD1222 doses.

Sequencing was performed with immunoSEQ multiplex PCR; in TCRdb, only in-frame clones are kept and a portion is missing. The sample gives 140,000 or so clones, about 86% of which show up once; around 3.6% is in the top ten. The CDR3 sequence is 13 residues long. Trimming took 0 bases from V and 7 from J, leaving 7 bases between them. The germline gives CDR1 ENHRY, CDR2 SYGVKD. Note on this clone: Its antigen is currently unknown.

The sequencing here drew on peripheral blood, taken on day 0 of AZD1222 vaccination. The chain joins TRBV10-3 to TRBJ2-1, with D perhaps matching TRBD2 (5 bases). This TCR was sampled from an adult in good health. The CDR3 bases are TGTGCCATCAGTGAGTCCGGGAAAAATGAGCAGTTCTTC. The encoded protein is CAISESGKNEQFF.